Included here is one T cell receptor beta chain sequence, with context. The target antigen is unknown. A much more abundant neighbour one base away suggests this may be a read error. The CDR3 consists of 15 residues. The trim removed 3 bases at V and 9 bases at J, leaving 11 bases unmatched. Time point here: persistent/refractory GD, antithyroid drugs over 5 years with positive TRAb. PBMC-derived RNA was used for the TCR library. This record belongs to a study of regulatory T cells in long-lasting Graves disease. General study results and limits: It was peripheral blood alone, not thyroid tissue, that was studied. When disease was persistent, TRBV28, TRBJ1-2 and TRBJ2-5 were the favored segments.

Investigators prepared the TCR beta libraries by applying iRepertoire HTBI primers and Arm-PCR of CDR3 regions. Per the original data handling: Identification of gene segments yielded more than 55 TRBV and about 15 TRBJ across samples. Via MiXCR, TCRdb re-called the multiplex PCR reads, giving one row per CDR3 protein. Here the V and J calls rest on TCRdb's processing, not on the authors' analysis. This sample has 310,000 or so distinct CDR3 sequences, with around 20% found just once. This chain links TRBV12-3 or TRBV12-4 with TRBJ2-4; 7 positions match TRBD2. The sequence came from a female donor with Graves disease. Here the sequenced sample was peripheral blood mononuclear cells (PBMCs), taken when the disease was refractory, from a patient treated with antithyroid drugs. The CDR3 nucleotides read TGTGCCAGCAGTTTTGGGGAGGGACGGTCAACCATTCAGTACTTC. It specifies CASSFGEGRSTIQYF.